One and the same sample provided the 8 T cell receptor beta chains below, sequenced in a study of OX40 agonist ivuxolimab in advanced cancers. Sequenced by immunoSEQ multiplex PCR; TCRdb stores in-frame clones only, minus some. Of 50,000 or so clones listed, around 79% were seen once; the top ten hold over 6.5%. Sequencing used CD4+ or CD8+ T cells sorted from blood, obtained in a trial of the OX40 agonist ivuxolimab. Receptors were obtained from an adult with an advanced solid tumor such as melanoma, head and neck, liver or kidney cancer.

The V gene is TRBV9, the J gene TRBJ2-7; D tentatively fits TRBD1 or TRBD2 (6 bases each). CDR3 length equals 16 residues. CDR1 is SGDLS and CDR2 is YYNGEE in the germline V gene. Trimming left V 4 bases short and J 2 bases short, with 19 bases between. The CDR3 loop reads CASSLEGEVGAYEQYF. The CDR3 nucleotides are TGTGCCAGCAGCCTAGAGGGGGAGGTGGGTGCCTACGAGCAGTACTTC.

The chain uses TRBV15 and TRBJ2-5, with D unclear. V lost 3 bases, J lost 1 base, and 15 bases lay in between. The CDR3 is 16 amino acids. CDR1 is LNHNV, CDR2 YYDKDF, per germline (reference sequence). DNA of the CDR3: TGTGCCACCAGCAGCCCAAACGAGGAGTTCCAAGAGACCCAGTACTTC. It translates to CATSSPNEEFQETQYF.

CDR3 nucleotides: TGTGCCAGCAGCCCGAAGGGACTAGCGGGAGGCGGCGAGCAGTACTTC. Its translation is CASSPKGLAGGGEQYF. The V and J genes are TRBV5-6 and TRBJ2-7; the match to TRBD2 covers 15 bases. The CDR3 consists of 16 residues. The V gene end was trimmed by 4 bases and the J gene end by 6 bases; junction bases not matched to a gene: 8. The germline CDR1 and CDR2 sequences are SGHDT and YYEEEE.

The rearrangement links TRBV2 to TRBJ1-2; maybe TRBD1 (5 bases). The germline V gene has CDR1 SNHLY and CDR2 FYNNEI. The CDR3 is made up of 12 amino acids. V was cut by 6 bases and J by 10 bases, with 15 bases left in between. The CDR3 nucleotides are TGTGCCAGCAGCCTCTCCGGGGCCTACTACACCTTC. Its translation: CASSLSGAYYTF.

The genes are TRBV7-2 and TRBJ2-6; D gene uncertain. Trimming cost V 5 bases and J 1 base, with 18 bases left between them. CDR3 length equals 18 residues. Looked up from germline, CDR1 is SGHTA and CDR2 is FQGNSA. CDR3 in DNA: TGTGCCAGCAGCCCCCGTTATCACCAGCTATCTGGGGCCAACGTCCTGACTTTC. As protein: CASSPRYHQLSGANVLTF.

This clone was detected once. The J gene is TRBJ2-7, the V gene TRBV6-5; TRBD1 matches at 8 bases. CDR1 and CDR2 from the germline V gene are MNHEY and SVGAGI. The CDR3 is 14 amino acids. The V and J ends lost 0 bases and 3 bases, in that order; junction bases with no gene match: 1. The CDR3 nucleotides are TGTGCCAGCAGTTACTCGGACAGGGACTACGAGCAGTACTTC. This codes for CASSYSDRDYEQYF.

The chain is built from TRBV27 and TRBJ2-3; the match to TRBD2 covers 10 bases. Germline CDR1 MNHEY, CDR2 SMNVEV (reference sequence). The CDR3 spans 19 residues. The V and J ends lost 5 bases and 6 bases, in that order; junction bases with no gene match: 20. CDR3 residues: CASSPKSLAGYYHADTQYF. DNA of the CDR3: TGTGCCAGCAGTCCCAAATCACTAGCGGGGTATTACCATGCGGATACGCAGTATTTT.

The chain combines TRBV5-1 with TRBJ1-1; D not resolved. V was shortened by 4 bases and J by 1 base, with 14 bases between the two germline ends. Germline CDR1 and CDR2: SGHRS and YFSETQ. This CDR3 spans 15 amino acids. CDR3 sequence reads: CASSPTETANTEAFF. CDR3 nucleotides: TGCGCCAGCAGCCCTACGGAAACAGCGAACACTGAAGCTTTCTTT. Variable domain in full (rest from reference TRBV5-1 and TRBJ1-1): KAGVTQTPRYLIKTRGQQVTLSCSPISGHRSVSWYQQTPGQGLQFLFEYFSETQRNKGNFPGRFSGRQFSNSRSEMNVSTLELGDSALYLCASSPTETANTEAFFGQGTRLTVV.